The 15 T cell receptor beta chains presented below share a single source sample, sequenced in a study of cytomegalovirus exposure and HLA in healthy donors. PCR involved 60 Vbeta and 13 Jbeta primers. This table comes from immunoSEQ multiplex PCR, and its TCRdb copy is limited to in-frame clones, with some not included. The sample comprises around 130,000 clones, around 66% of which are singletons, and 6.5% rests with the top ten. The sample taken for sequencing was PBMCs. The receptors shown here come from a woman aged 60 to 75 in good health and CMV-seronegative.

The rearrangement links TRBV7-9 to TRBJ1-1; maybe TRBD1 (5 bases). Between the trimmed V and J ends, which lost 1 base and 5 bases, there was a span of 14 bases. The CDR3 has 15 residues. Germline V gene sequence: CDR1 SEHNR, CDR2 FQNEAQ (reference sequence). The CDR3 DNA follows: TGTGCCAGCAGCTTAGAGCAGGGTATATGGACTGAAGCTTTCTTT. This gives the protein CASSLEQGIWTEAFF. The variable domain in full, with the rest retrieved from reference TRBV7-9 and TRBJ1-1, is DTGVSQNPRHKITKRGQNVTFRCDPISEHNRLYWYRQTLGQGPEFLTYFQNEAQLEKSRLLSDRFSAERPKGSFSTLEIQRTEQGDSAMYLCASSLEQGIWTEAFFGQGTRLTVV.

The V call is TRBV9, the J call TRBJ2-7; 8 bases match TRBD1. The V and J ends lost 4 bases and 4 bases, in that order; junction bases with no gene match: 7. CDR3 length: 14 residues. Germline V lookup: CDR1 SGDLS, CDR2 YYNGEE. Written as DNA, the CDR3 is TGTGCCAGCAGCCCCCTGGACAGGGTATACGAGCAGTACTTC. Its translation is CASSPLDRVYEQYF.

The chain combines TRBV4-3 with TRBJ1-1; D is ambiguous. Trimming left V 2 bases short and J 0 bases short, with 7 bases between. The germline V gene encodes CDR1 LGHNA and CDR2 YSLEER. This CDR3 is 14 amino acids long. The CDR3 here is CASSQTVMNTEAFF. The CDR3 DNA follows: TGCGCCAGCAGCCAAACAGTTATGAACACTGAAGCTTTCTTT.

The rearrangement links TRBV7-2 to TRBJ1-2; the D gene is possibly TRBD1 (6 bases). The CDR3 contains 15 residues. Germline V gives CDR1 SGHTA, CDR2 FQGNSA. Trimming stripped 2 bases from V and 8 bases from J, with 18 bases between. The CDR3 sequence is CASSLLGARGLGYTF. The CDR3 DNA reads as TGTGCCAGCAGCTTATTGGGGGCTCGGGGTCTCGGCTACACCTTC.

In its sample, this clone was seen a few times. The rearrangement uses TRBV5-1 and TRBJ1-1; D is perhaps TRBD1 (5 bases). The CDR3 runs to 15 residues. Germline CDR1 is SGHRS and CDR2 is YFSETQ. Trimming took off 0 bases at V and 1 base at J, with 10 bases between the two ends. The CDR3 region is CASSLVGGWNTEAFF. The CDR3 DNA sequence: TGCGCCAGCAGCTTGGTTGGGGGGTGGAACACTGAAGCTTTCTTT.

This rearrangement joins TRBV19 to TRBJ2-5, with 10 bases that match TRBD2. The CDR3 runs to 19 residues. Looked up from germline, CDR1 is LNHDA and CDR2 is SQIVND (reference sequence). With V trimmed by 3 bases and J by 2 bases, 15 bases remained unmatched. The CDR3 bases are TGTGCCAGTAGTATCCCGTGGCTAGCGGGGGCCGGGGGGCAAGAGACCCAGTACTTC. Amino acid sequence: CASSIPWLAGAGGQETQYF.

Many counts were recorded for this clone. V gene TRBV27 combines with J gene TRBJ1-1, with TRBD1 as a possible D gene (6 bases). The V gene's germline CDR1 is MNHEY and CDR2 SMNVEV (reference sequence). This CDR3 has 14 residues. V was trimmed by 7 bases and J by 8 bases, leaving 20 bases between them. CDR3 residues: CASTPAQGAPEAFF. Written as DNA, the CDR3 is TGTGCCAGCACACCCGCACAGGGCGCGCCCGAAGCTTTCTTT.

This clone has more than one count but fewer than ten. The chain recombines TRBV7-3 with TRBJ2-1, with D possibly being TRBD1 (5 bases). CDR1 and CDR2 (germline): SGHTA, FQGTGA. V was trimmed by 2 bases and J by 1 base, leaving 9 bases between them. There are 15 residues in the CDR3. The CDR3 here is CASSLWAGSYNEQFF. The CDR3 DNA follows: TGTGCCAGCAGCTTATGGGCAGGGTCCTACAATGAGCAGTTCTTC.

J is TRBJ2-1 and V is TRBV27; the D gene is possibly TRBD2 (5 bases). The germline CDR1 and CDR2 sequences are MNHEY and SMNVEV (reference sequence). This CDR3 has 18 amino acids. V shed 0 bases and J shed 3 bases, with 18 bases lying between them. In DNA form, the CDR3 reads TGTGCCAGCAGTTTATCGCCCTTGCCGCAGCGGAGCTACAATGAGCAGTTCTTC. Translating it yields CASSLSPLPQRSYNEQFF.

A few counts support this clone. This rearrangement joins TRBV6-5 to TRBJ1-2; possible D gene TRBD1, 6 bases. CDR3 size: 15 residues. The V gene lost 0 bases and the J gene lost 2 bases, with 10 bases spanning the gap. Germline loops: CDR1 MNHEY, CDR2 SVGAGI. The CDR3 region is CASSYSVDSNYGYTF. In nucleotides, the CDR3 is TGTGCCAGCAGTTACTCCGTGGACAGCAACTATGGCTACACCTTC.

This clone was picked up one time. The chain carries TRBV5-6 and TRBJ2-3; D call uncertain. The CDR3 contains 15 residues. Germline V lookup: CDR1 SGHDT, CDR2 YYEEEE. With 1 base removed from V and 0 bases from J, the gap between germline ends came to 9 bases. CDR3 in DNA: TGTGCCAGCAGCTTGATGGCCGATAGCACAGATACGCAGTATTTT. Its translation: CASSLMADSTDTQYF.

The chain recombines TRBV5-1 with TRBJ1-1; no definite D call. The CDR3 is 13 residues long. CDR1 and CDR2 (germline): SGHRS, YFSETQ. The germline V and J ends were trimmed by 0 bases and 4 bases, with 7 bases remaining between them. CDR3 DNA: TGCGCCAGCAGCTTGGAGAGGGTCACTGAAGCTTTCTTT. It translates to CASSLERVTEAFF.

The gene calls are TRBV28 and TRBJ1-3, with 7 bases aligning to TRBD1. V lost 6 bases, J lost 6 bases, and 5 bases stayed unmatched. From germline, CDR1 is MDHEN and CDR2 SYDVKM. This CDR3 has 13 amino acids. CDR3 in DNA: TGTGCCAGCAGCTATGGACAGGCAAACACCATATATTTT. It encodes CASSYGQANTIYF.

V and J are TRBV7-2 and TRBJ1-3; a possible D gene is TRBD1 (5 bases). Germline V lookup: CDR1 SGHTA, CDR2 FQGNSA. Trimming stripped 5 bases from V and 4 bases from J, with 9 bases between. This CDR3 has 13 residues. The CDR3 DNA follows: TGTGCCAGCAGCCCGCAGGGAGGAAACACCATATATTTT. It codes for CASSPQGGNTIYF.

About this clone: A junction end diverges from the germline sequence, so it may reflect a read error. The chain carries TRBV19 and TRBJ2-5; 7 positions agree with TRBD1. The germline CDR1 and CDR2 sequences are LNHDA and SQIVND (reference sequence). The length of the CDR3 is 11 residues. DNA of the CDR3: TGTGCCAGTAGGGCCGGGACAGCCTCACACTTC. This encodes CASRAGTASHF.